A single sample is the source of the 3 T cell receptor beta chains below, sequenced in a study of blood T cell repertoires in COVID-19. Some clones are missing from TCRdb's copy, which holds only in-frame ones; the method was immunoSEQ multiplex PCR. The sample gives approximately 120,000 clones, roughly 84% of which show up once; approximately 7.9% is in the top ten. Material: peripheral blood. The receptor set was obtained from an elderly woman with active or convalescent COVID-19.

The chain employs TRBV28 and TRBJ2-7; D perhaps matches TRBD2 (6 bases). This CDR3 is 15 amino acids long. Germline values: CDR1 MDHEN, CDR2 SYDVKM. Trimming left V 6 bases short and J 6 bases short, with 21 bases between. In nucleotides, the CDR3 is TGTGCCAGCAGCCCTATGGCTAGCGCCGTCAGCGAGCAGTACTTC. It encodes CASSPMASAVSEQYF.

V gene TRBV7-2 combines with J gene TRBJ2-1, with 10 nucleotides matching TRBD2. The CDR3 covers 17 residues. V was pared by 4 bases and J by 11 bases, with 17 bases of the junction left unmatched. Germline CDR1 and CDR2: SGHTA and FQGNSA. The CDR3 DNA reads TGTGCCAGCAGCTCCGCCGGCGCGGTCGCGGGACTAGCGAAGCAGTTCTTC. Translating gives CASSSAGAVAGLAKQFF.

This chain connects TRBV5-1 to TRBJ2-3, with 11 bases lining up with TRBD2. The CDR3 is 13 amino acids. Trimming cost V 8 bases and J 15 bases; bases outside gene matches: 14. Germline-derived CDR1 and CDR2 are SGHRS and YFSETQ. CDR3 loop: CASQAGPSGRKYF. The CDR3 DNA follows: TGCGCCAGTCAAGCAGGCCCTAGCGGGAGGAAATATTTT.